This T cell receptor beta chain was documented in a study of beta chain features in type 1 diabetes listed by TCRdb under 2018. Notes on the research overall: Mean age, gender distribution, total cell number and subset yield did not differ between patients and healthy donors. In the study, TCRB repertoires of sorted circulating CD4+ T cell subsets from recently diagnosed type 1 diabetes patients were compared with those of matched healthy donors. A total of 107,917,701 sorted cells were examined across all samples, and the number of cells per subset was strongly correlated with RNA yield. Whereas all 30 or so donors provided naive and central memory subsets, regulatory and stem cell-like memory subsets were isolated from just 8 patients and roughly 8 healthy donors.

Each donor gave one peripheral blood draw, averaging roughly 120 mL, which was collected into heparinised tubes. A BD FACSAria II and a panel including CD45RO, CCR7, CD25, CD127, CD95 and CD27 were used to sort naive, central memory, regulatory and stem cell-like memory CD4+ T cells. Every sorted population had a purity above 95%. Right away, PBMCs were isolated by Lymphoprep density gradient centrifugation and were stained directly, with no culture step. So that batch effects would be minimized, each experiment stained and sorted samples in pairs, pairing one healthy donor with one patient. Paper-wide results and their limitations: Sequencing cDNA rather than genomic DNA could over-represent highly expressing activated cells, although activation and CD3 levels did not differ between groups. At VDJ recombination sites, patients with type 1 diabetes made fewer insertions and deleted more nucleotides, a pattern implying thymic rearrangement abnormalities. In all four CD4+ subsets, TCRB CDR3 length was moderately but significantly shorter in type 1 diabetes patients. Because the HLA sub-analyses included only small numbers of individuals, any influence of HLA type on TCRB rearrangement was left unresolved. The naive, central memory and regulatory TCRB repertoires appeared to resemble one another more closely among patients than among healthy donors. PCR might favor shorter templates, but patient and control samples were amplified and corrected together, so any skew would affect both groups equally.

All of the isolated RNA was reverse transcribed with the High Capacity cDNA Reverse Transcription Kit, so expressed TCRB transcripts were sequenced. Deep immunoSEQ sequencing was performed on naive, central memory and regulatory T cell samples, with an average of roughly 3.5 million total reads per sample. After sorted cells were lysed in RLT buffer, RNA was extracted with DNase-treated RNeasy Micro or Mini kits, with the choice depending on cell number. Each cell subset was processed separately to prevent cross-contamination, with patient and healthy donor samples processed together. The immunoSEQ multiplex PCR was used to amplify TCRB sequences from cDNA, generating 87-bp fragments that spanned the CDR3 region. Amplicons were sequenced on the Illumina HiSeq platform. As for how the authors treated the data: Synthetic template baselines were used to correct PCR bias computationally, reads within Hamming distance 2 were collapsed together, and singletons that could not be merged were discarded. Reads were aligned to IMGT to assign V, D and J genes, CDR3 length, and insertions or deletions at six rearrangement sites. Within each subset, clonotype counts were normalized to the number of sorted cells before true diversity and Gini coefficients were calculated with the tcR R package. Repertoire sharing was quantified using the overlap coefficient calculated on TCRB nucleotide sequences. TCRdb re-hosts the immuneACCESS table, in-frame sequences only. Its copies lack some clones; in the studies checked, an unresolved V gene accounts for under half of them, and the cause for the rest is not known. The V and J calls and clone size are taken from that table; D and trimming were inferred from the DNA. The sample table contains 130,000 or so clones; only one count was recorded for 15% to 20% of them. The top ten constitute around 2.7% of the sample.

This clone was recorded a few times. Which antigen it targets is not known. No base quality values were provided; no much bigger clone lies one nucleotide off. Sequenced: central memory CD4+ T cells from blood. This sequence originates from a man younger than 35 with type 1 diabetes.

The sequence in DNA is TGTGCCAGCAGCCAGGCTCAGGATTATGGCTACACCTTC. Its protein reads: CASSQAQDYGYTF. The V and J genes are TRBV2 and TRBJ1-2; no D gene call is confident. Its CDR3 holds 13 amino acids, cysteine through phenylalanine. Only the CDR3 DNA stays, 39 bases, in frame from base 1. Between the V and J ends, shortened by 6 bases and 5 bases respectively, the junction contains 13 bases. CDR1 SNHLY and CDR2 FYNNEI are derived from the germline V gene.